A selection of T cell receptor beta chains follows, all from one sample in a study of shared clonotypes between healthy human individuals. Assay used: immunoSEQ multiplex PCR; TCRdb lists only in-frame clones, some missing. This table holds 1.6 million or so clones, around 97% found once. Sample: naive CD4+ T cells sorted from blood. Receptors originate from a young man in good health. CDR3s include the opening cysteine and the closing phenylalanine or tryptophan. A D gene is named only where the DNA matches it firmly. Clone size is stated in some rows and not others, as once, few, many or a class when expanded.

D gene: .; V gene: TRBV4-3; CDR3 length: 16; clone size: once; J gene: TRBJ2-2; CDR3 DNA: TGCGCCAGCAGCCAAGGAGGTCCCGCGAACACCGGGGAGCTGTTTTTT; CDR3 protein: CASSQGGPANTGELFF
D gene: .; V gene: TRBV5-4; CDR3 length: 13; clone size: .; J gene: TRBJ2-3; CDR3 DNA: TGTGCCAGCAGCTTCGGGGGTGGGGATACGCAGTATTTT; CDR3 protein: CASSFGGGDTQYF
D gene: .; V gene: TRBV27; CDR3 length: 14; clone size: .; J gene: TRBJ1-1; CDR3 DNA: TGTGCCAGCAGTTTATTACAGCGTGCTACTGAAGCTTTCTTT; CDR3 protein: CASSLLQRATEAFF
D gene: .; V gene: TRBV19; CDR3 length: 16; clone size: .; J gene: TRBJ2-6; CDR3 DNA: TGTGCCAGTATAGGGACAAAAGACACTGGGGCCAACGTCCTGACTTTC; CDR3 protein: CASIGTKDTGANVLTF
D gene: .; V gene: TRBV5-1; CDR3 length: 18; clone size: .; J gene: TRBJ2-2; CDR3 DNA: TGCGCCAGCAGCCGCAACTGGATGCGCAATGTGAACACCGGGGAGCTGTTTTTT; CDR3 protein: CASSRNWMRNVNTGELFF
D gene: .; V gene: TRBV18; CDR3 length: 13; clone size: .; J gene: TRBJ1-2; CDR3 DNA: TGTGCCAGCTCACCATCGGTTGGGCGGGGCTACACCTTC; CDR3 protein: CASSPSVGRGYTF
D gene: TRBD1; V gene: TRBV7-3; CDR3 length: 14; clone size: once; J gene: TRBJ1-2; CDR3 DNA: TGTGCCAGCAGCCCGGGGACAGGACGCGGTGGCTACACCTTC; CDR3 protein: CASSPGTGRGGYTF
D gene: .; V gene: TRBV10-1; CDR3 length: 13; clone size: .; J gene: TRBJ1-1; CDR3 DNA: TGCGCCAGCAGTGTGGAGATGAACACTGAAGCTTTCTTT; CDR3 protein: CASSVEMNTEAFF
D gene: .; V gene: TRBV5-1; CDR3 length: 14; clone size: .; J gene: TRBJ2-5; CDR3 DNA: TGCGCCAGCAGCCCGTTGGGGCAGGGCAATACCCAGTACTTC; CDR3 protein: CASSPLGQGNTQYF
D gene: .; V gene: TRBV18; CDR3 length: 15; clone size: .; J gene: TRBJ2-4; CDR3 DNA: TGTGCCAGCTCGGACACGTTACTAGCCAAAAACATTCAGTACTTC; CDR3 protein: CASSDTLLAKNIQYF
D gene: .; V gene: TRBV14; CDR3 length: 12; clone size: once; J gene: TRBJ1-4; CDR3 DNA: TGTGCCAGCAGCCAATCCAGGGAAAAACTGTTTTTT; CDR3 protein: CASSQSREKLFF
D gene: .; V gene: TRBV5-4; CDR3 length: 14; clone size: .; J gene: TRBJ2-5; CDR3 DNA: TGTGCCAGCAGCCTGAGGGCAGGGGAAGAGACCCAGTACTTC; CDR3 protein: CASSLRAGEETQYF
D gene: .; V gene: TRBV9; CDR3 length: 14; clone size: once; J gene: TRBJ2-7; CDR3 DNA: TGTGCCAGCAGCGTAGCGGGGAACCGAGACGAGCAGTACTTC; CDR3 protein: CASSVAGNRDEQYF
D gene: TRBD2; V gene: TRBV30; CDR3 length: 11; clone size: .; J gene: TRBJ2-1; CDR3 DNA: TGTGCCTGGAGTAGAACTAGCGTTCGGTTCTTC; CDR3 protein: CAWSRTSVRFF
D gene: TRBD1; V gene: TRBV18; CDR3 length: 13; clone size: .; J gene: TRBJ2-3; CDR3 DNA: TGTGCCAGCACACACAGGGGAATAGATACGCAGTATTTT; CDR3 protein: CASTHRGIDTQYF
D gene: TRBD2; V gene: TRBV7-9; CDR3 length: 14; clone size: .; J gene: TRBJ2-3; CDR3 DNA: TGTGCCAGCATCCTCGCGGGGGGTTCAGATACGCAGTATTTT; CDR3 protein: CASILAGGSDTQYF
D gene: .; V gene: TRBV7-8; CDR3 length: 12; clone size: .; J gene: TRBJ2-7; CDR3 DNA: TGTGCCAGCAGCGGCCAGAAACACGAGCAGTACTTC; CDR3 protein: CASSGQKHEQYF
D gene: TRBD1; V gene: TRBV7-9; CDR3 length: 14; clone size: .; J gene: TRBJ2-7; CDR3 DNA: TGTGCCAGCAGCCTCCGGGACAGAATCTACGAGCAGTACTTC; CDR3 protein: CASSLRDRIYEQYF
D gene: .; V gene: TRBV14; CDR3 length: 14; clone size: .; J gene: TRBJ2-1; CDR3 DNA: TGTGCCAGCAGCCCCGGGGCACACTACAATGAGCAGTTCTTC; CDR3 protein: CASSPGAHYNEQFF
D gene: .; V gene: TRBV9; CDR3 length: 17; clone size: .; J gene: TRBJ2-3; CDR3 DNA: TGTGCCAGCAGCGTAGCTACCCTCTGGGGAAGTTCTCATACGCAGTATTTT; CDR3 protein: CASSVATLWGSSHTQYF
D gene: .; V gene: TRBV28; CDR3 length: 12; clone size: .; J gene: TRBJ2-7; CDR3 DNA: TGTGCCAGCAGCACACCCTATGACGAGCAGTACTTC; CDR3 protein: CASSTPYDEQYF
D gene: .; V gene: TRBV9; CDR3 length: 15; clone size: .; J gene: TRBJ2-1; CDR3 DNA: TGTGCCAGCAGCTTTATAGCGGAGCAGTACAATGAGCAGTTCTTC; CDR3 protein: CASSFIAEQYNEQFF
D gene: .; V gene: TRBV5-1; CDR3 length: 14; clone size: .; J gene: TRBJ1-5; CDR3 DNA: TGCGCCAGCAGCTTGGATGGGTTAGATCAGCCCCAGCATTTT; CDR3 protein: CASSLDGLDQPQHF
D gene: .; V gene: TRBV9; CDR3 length: 16; clone size: .; J gene: TRBJ1-2; CDR3 DNA: TGTGCCAGCAGCGTAGGAGGTAACACCGCTAACTATGGCTACACCTTC; CDR3 protein: CASSVGGNTANYGYTF
D gene: .; V gene: TRBV5-4; CDR3 length: 14; clone size: .; J gene: TRBJ2-5; CDR3 DNA: TGTGCCAGCAGCACGGGCGGCCTAGGGGAGACCCAGTACTTC; CDR3 protein: CASSTGGLGETQYF
D gene: .; V gene: TRBV14; CDR3 length: 17; clone size: .; J gene: TRBJ2-5; CDR3 DNA: TGTGCCAGCAGCCAATTACGGCGACAGACCCCTCAAGAGACCCAGTACTTC; CDR3 protein: CASSQLRRQTPQETQYF
D gene: .; V gene: TRBV30; CDR3 length: 14; clone size: .; J gene: TRBJ2-3; CDR3 DNA: TGTGCCTGGAATTCAGGGCGTAGGGTAGATACGCAGTATTTT; CDR3 protein: CAWNSGRRVDTQYF
D gene: .; V gene: TRBV7-9; CDR3 length: 15; clone size: .; J gene: TRBJ2-5; CDR3 DNA: TGTGCCAGCAGTTTGGGCAGGATGGGGGAAGAGACCCAGTACTTC; CDR3 protein: CASSLGRMGEETQYF
D gene: .; V gene: TRBV27; CDR3 length: 14; clone size: few; J gene: TRBJ2-2; CDR3 DNA: TGTGCCAGCAAATCGTGGAGGGAAACCGGGGAGCTGTTTTTT; CDR3 protein: CASKSWRETGELFF
D gene: .; V gene: TRBV7-9; CDR3 length: 13; clone size: .; J gene: TRBJ1-5; CDR3 DNA: TGTGCCAGCAGCTTTGGGGCCTCGGGAGGCGAGCATTTT; CDR3 protein: CASSFGASGGEHF
D gene: .; V gene: TRBV9; CDR3 length: 14; clone size: .; J gene: TRBJ1-2; CDR3 DNA: TGTGCCAGCAGCGTAGGTGGGGATTACCATGGCTACACCTTC; CDR3 protein: CASSVGGDYHGYTF